Listed here is a single T cell receptor beta chain. Its antigen is as yet unknown. The data were obtained in a study of CD8+CD57+ T cells in acquired aplastic anemia. The overall study: Recorded DNA amounts for sorted CD4+ and CD8+ cells had an average of around 3.5 ug.

Flow cytometry had shown expanded CD8+CD57+ cells in the patients chosen for sequencing. With no exception, the patients had severe acquired aplastic anemia. Using genomic DNA as the template, TCR beta VDJ and CDR3 profiling was carried out. TCRdb reprocessed the reads with MiXCR, giving one entry per CDR3 protein. The top ten clones hold roughly 60% of a sample with about 98,000 distinct CDR3 sequences, less than 75% of them seen once. V shed 8 bases and J shed 2 bases, with 15 bases lying between them. CDR3 length equals 15 residues. Germline CDR1 is ENHRY and CDR2 is SYGVKD. Overall study findings and caveats: It was found that more than 25 CD8+ CDR3 sequences were shared between patients and controls. Patients versus controls showed no significant CD8+ Simpson's diversity difference.

The rearrangement links TRBV10-3 to TRBJ2-2, with a weak D call TRBD2 (6 bases). What was sequenced was sorted CD4+, CD8+, or CD8+CD57+ T cells (not recorded which) from PBMCs. This sequence was found in a human donor with aplastic anemia. The CDR3 nucleotides are TGTGCCATCGGGCGATCCGGGACTAACACCGGGGAGCTGTTTTTT. Encoded protein: CAIGRSGTNTGELFF.